This T cell receptor beta chain was sequenced in a study of blood T cell repertoires in COVID-19. Study-wide background: Some COVID-19 samples were acute and others convalescent; all came from the United States, Italy and Spain. Nucleic acid was either cDNA or gDNA, and it came from T cells, B-cell-depleted T cells, or PBMCs.

Trimming cost V 3 bases and J 0 bases; bases outside gene matches: 8. The V gene's germline CDR1 is DFQATT and CDR2 SNEGSKA (reference sequence). This CDR3 is 16 amino acids long. The authors' processing: By means of reference gene primer amplification, nucleated cell counts were estimated. Produced via immunoSEQ multiplex PCR; TCRdb's table is partial and in-frame only. V, J and clone size are taken as reported in that table, and D and trimming were inferred from the DNA itself. The sample includes some 240,000 clones, around nine tenths of them seen just once. Sequenced input: peripheral blood. The source of this sequence is a man between 60 and 75 years old who had recovered from COVID-19. The V and J genes are TRBV20-1 and TRBJ1-5; TRBD1 aligns across 7 bases. CDR3 sequence reads: CSASYQTGYSNQPQHF. DNA of the CDR3: TGCAGTGCTAGTTACCAGACAGGGTATAGCAATCAGCCCCAGCATTTT.